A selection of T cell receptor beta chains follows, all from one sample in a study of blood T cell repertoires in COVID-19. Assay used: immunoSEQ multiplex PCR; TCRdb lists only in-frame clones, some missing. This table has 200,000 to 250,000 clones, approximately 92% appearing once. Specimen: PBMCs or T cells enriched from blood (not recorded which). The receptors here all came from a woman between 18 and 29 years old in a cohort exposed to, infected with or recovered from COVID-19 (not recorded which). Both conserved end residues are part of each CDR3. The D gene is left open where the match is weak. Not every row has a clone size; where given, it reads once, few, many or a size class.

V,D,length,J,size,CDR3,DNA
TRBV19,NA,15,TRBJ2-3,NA,CASSIDLASRDTQYF,TGTGCCAGTAGTATAGATTTGGCTAGCAGAGATACGCAGTATTTT
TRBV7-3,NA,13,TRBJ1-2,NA,CASSAQTGYGYTF,TGTGCCAGCAGCGCACAGACAGGTTATGGCTACACCTTC
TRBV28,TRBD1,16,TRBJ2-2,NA,CASSPPGQVYTGELFF,TGTGCCAGCAGCCCCCCGGGACAGGTATACACCGGGGAGCTGTTTTTT
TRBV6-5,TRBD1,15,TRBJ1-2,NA,CASRKDRGINYGYTF,TGTGCCAGCAGAAAGGACAGGGGTATTAACTATGGCTACACCTTC
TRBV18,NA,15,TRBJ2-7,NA,CASSPNSRTSHEQYF,TGTGCCAGCTCACCAAATTCTCGGACATCGCACGAGCAGTACTTC
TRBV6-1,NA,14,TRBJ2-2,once,CASSESPGPGELFF,TGTGCCAGCAGTGAATCCCCAGGGCCCGGGGAGCTGTTTTTT
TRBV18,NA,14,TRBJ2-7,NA,CASSLERGRDEQYF,TGTGCCAGCTCACTAGAGAGGGGGCGGGATGAGCAGTACTTC
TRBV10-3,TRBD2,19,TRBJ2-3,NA,CAISESVGRSIRGPDTQYF,TGTGCCATCAGTGAGTCGGTCGGGAGGAGTATTCGCGGCCCAGATACGCAGTATTTT
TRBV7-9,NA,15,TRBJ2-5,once,CASSFSGSVQETQYF,TGTGCCAGCAGCTTTAGCGGATCCGTCCAAGAGACCCAGTACTTC
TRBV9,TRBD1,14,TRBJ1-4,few,CASSGQGGNEKLFF,TGTGCCAGCAGCGGACAGGGGGGAAATGAAAAACTGTTTTTT
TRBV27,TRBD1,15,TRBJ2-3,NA,CASRGGQASTDTQYF,TGTGCCAGCAGGGGCGGACAGGCGAGCACAGATACGCAGTATTTT
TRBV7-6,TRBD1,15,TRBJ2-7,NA,CASSIGTGNPYEQYF,TGTGCCAGCAGTATAGGGACAGGCAACCCCTACGAGCAGTACTTC
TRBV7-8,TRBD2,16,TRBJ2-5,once,CASSLTSGRGQETQYF,TGTGCCAGCAGCTTAACTAGCGGGAGGGGGCAAGAGACCCAGTACTTC
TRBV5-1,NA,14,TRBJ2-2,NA,CASSLTGNTGELFF,TGCGCCAGCAGCTTGACAGGGAACACCGGGGAGCTGTTTTTT
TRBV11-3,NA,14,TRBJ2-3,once,CASSERSSTDTQYF,TGTGCCAGCAGTGAGAGGTCTAGCACAGATACGCAGTATTTT
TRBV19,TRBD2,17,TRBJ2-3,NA,CASSMNSGTRGADTQYF,TGTGCCAGTAGTATGAACAGCGGGACTAGAGGGGCAGATACGCAGTATTTT
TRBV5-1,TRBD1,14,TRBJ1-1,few,CASSSGTGDTEAFF,TGCGCCAGCAGCTCCGGGACAGGGGACACTGAAGCTTTCTTT
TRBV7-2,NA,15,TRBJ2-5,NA,CASSLVPSWMETQYF,TGTGCCAGCAGCTTAGTGCCTAGTTGGATGGAGACCCAGTACTTC
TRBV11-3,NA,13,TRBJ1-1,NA,CASSLDSRVETFF,TGTGCCAGCAGCTTAGATAGCAGGGTTGAGACTTTCTTT
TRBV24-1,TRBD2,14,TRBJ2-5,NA,CATSDFSGEETQYF,TGTGCCACCAGTGATTTCAGCGGGGAAGAGACCCAGTACTTC
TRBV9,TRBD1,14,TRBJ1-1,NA,CASSPRQGGTEAFF,TGTGCCAGCAGCCCCCGTCAGGGGGGCACTGAAGCTTTCTTT
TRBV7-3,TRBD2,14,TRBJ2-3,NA,CASSPSSGGDTQYF,TGTGCCAGCAGCCCCTCTAGCGGGGGAGATACGCAGTATTTT
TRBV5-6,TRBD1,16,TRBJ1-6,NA,CASSLPGTGRGSPLHF,TGTGCCAGCAGCTTGCCCGGGACAGGGAGAGGTTCACCCCTCCACTTT
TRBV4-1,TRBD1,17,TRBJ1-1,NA,CASSQESAGGMNTEAFF,TGCGCCAGCAGCCAAGAATCGGCAGGGGGAATGAACACTGAAGCTTTCTTT
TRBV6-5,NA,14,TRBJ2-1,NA,CASSYGSREVEQFF,TGTGCCAGCAGTTACGGGTCGAGGGAGGTTGAGCAGTTCTTC
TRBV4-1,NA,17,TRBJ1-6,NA,CASSQAMTATNNSPLHF,TGCGCCAGCAGCCAAGCCATGACAGCTACCAATAATTCACCCCTCCACTTT
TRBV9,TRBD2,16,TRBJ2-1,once,CASSVEGLAGRNEQFF,TGTGCCAGCAGCGTAGAAGGACTAGCGGGAAGGAATGAGCAGTTCTTC
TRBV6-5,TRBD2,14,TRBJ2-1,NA,CASSRTSGRPEQFF,TGTGCCAGCAGCCGGACTAGCGGGAGACCTGAGCAGTTCTTC
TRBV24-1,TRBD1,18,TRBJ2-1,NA,CATSVSDRGSSSYNEQFF,TGTGCCACCAGTGTCAGTGACAGGGGGTCTAGCTCCTACAATGAGCAGTTCTTC
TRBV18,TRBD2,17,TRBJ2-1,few,CASSPGERGPLYNEQFF,TGTGCCAGCTCACCTGGGGAGCGGGGTCCCCTCTACAATGAGCAGTTCTTC
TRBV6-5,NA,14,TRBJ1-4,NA,CASSYRRANEKLFF,TGTGCCAGCAGTTACCGACGGGCTAATGAAAAACTGTTTTTT
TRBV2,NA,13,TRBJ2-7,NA,CASSKGLGETRYF,TGTGCCAGCAGTAAAGGGCTTGGGGAGACGCGGTACTTC
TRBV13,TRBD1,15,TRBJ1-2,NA,CASSNAGQGNYGYTF,TGTGCCAGCAGCAACGCGGGACAGGGGAACTATGGCTACACCTTC
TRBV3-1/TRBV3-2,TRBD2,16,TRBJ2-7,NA,CASSQIGLAGLGEQYF,TGTGCCAGCAGCCAAATCGGACTAGCGGGATTAGGGGAGCAGTACTTC
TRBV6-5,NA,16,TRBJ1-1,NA,CASSYGARQIYSEAFF,TGTGCCAGCAGTTACGGGGCAAGACAGATCTACTCTGAAGCTTTCTTT
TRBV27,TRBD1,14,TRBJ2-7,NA,CASSLSRGPYEQYF,TGTGCCAGCAGTTTATCGAGGGGGCCCTACGAGCAGTACTTC
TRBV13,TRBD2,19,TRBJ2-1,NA,CASSLGLAGVLTPYNEQFF,TGTGCCAGCAGCTTAGGGCTAGCGGGAGTCTTAACCCCCTACAATGAGCAGTTCTTC
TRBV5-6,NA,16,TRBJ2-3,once,CASSLVGDSRTDTQYF,TGTGCCAGCAGCTTGGTCGGTGACAGCCGCACAGATACGCAGTATTTT
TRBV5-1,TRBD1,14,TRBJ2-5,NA,CASSADRGGETQYF,TGCGCCAGCAGCGCCGACAGGGGCGGAGAGACCCAGTACTTC
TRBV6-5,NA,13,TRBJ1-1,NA,CASNQGMNTEAFF,TGTGCCAGCAATCAGGGGATGAACACTGAAGCTTTCTTT
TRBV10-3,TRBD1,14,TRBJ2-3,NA,CATDTTQGSDTQYF,TGTGCCACCGACACCACACAGGGGTCAGATACGCAGTATTTT
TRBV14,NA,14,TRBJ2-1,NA,CASSQLGTYNEQFF,TGTGCCAGCAGCCAACTAGGCACTTACAATGAGCAGTTCTTC
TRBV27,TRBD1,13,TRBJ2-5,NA,CASNKQGAETQYF,TGTGCCAGCAACAAACAGGGGGCAGAGACCCAGTACTTC
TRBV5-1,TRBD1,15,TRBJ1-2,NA,CASSFGQGANYGYTF,TGCGCCAGCAGCTTCGGACAGGGGGCGAACTATGGCTACACCTTC
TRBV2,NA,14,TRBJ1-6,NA,CASSGQSYNSPLHF,TGTGCCAGCAGTGGGCAGTCCTATAATTCACCCCTCCACTTT
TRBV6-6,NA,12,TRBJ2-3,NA,CASGGTVNTQYF,TGTGCCAGCGGTGGGACTGTGAATACGCAGTATTTT
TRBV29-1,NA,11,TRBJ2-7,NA,CSVRTSNEQYF,TGCAGCGTTCGTACTTCGAACGAGCAGTACTTC
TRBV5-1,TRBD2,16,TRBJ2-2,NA,CASTPSGRQDTGELFF,TGCGCCAGCACGCCTAGCGGGAGGCAAGACACCGGGGAGCTGTTTTTT
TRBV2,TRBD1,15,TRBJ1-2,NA,CASLDTGDRGGGYTF,TGTGCCAGCCTGGATACCGGGGACAGGGGCGGTGGCTACACCTTC
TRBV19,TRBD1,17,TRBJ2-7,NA,CASSTDIWGTGVNEQYF,TGTGCCAGTAGTACCGATATCTGGGGGACAGGGGTTAACGAGCAGTACTTC
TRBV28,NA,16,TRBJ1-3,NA,CASSLLGQGSGNTIYF,TGTGCCAGCAGTTTACTTGGGCAGGGCTCTGGAAACACCATATATTTT
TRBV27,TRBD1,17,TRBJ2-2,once,CASSLLYRDRGTGELFF,TGTGCCAGCAGTTTATTGTACCGGGACAGGGGCACCGGGGAGCTGTTTTTT
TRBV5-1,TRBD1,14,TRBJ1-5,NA,CASSFGSRGEPQHF,TGCGCCAGCAGCTTTGGGAGCAGGGGGGAGCCCCAGCATTTT
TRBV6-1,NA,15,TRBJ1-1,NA,CASSERQVTNTEAFF,TGTGCCAGCAGTGAGCGACAGGTTACGAACACTGAAGCTTTCTTT
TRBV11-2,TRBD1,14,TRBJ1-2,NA,CASSTDRAGYGYTF,TGTGCCAGCAGCACGGACAGGGCTGGGTATGGCTACACCTTC